The clone carrying this T cell receptor beta chain was counted once. Its specificity is not known. The sample belongs to a study of beta chain features in type 1 diabetes. Across the whole study: Examination covered 107,917,701 sorted cells spanning all samples. Study-wide findings and caveats: PCR, the amplification step, might favor shorter templates, equally in patients and controls.

Germline-derived CDR1 and CDR2 are SGHTA and FQGNSA. CDR3 size: 12 residues. Trimming took off 8 bases at V and 1 base at J, with 8 bases between the two ends. Every donor had blood drawn once into heparin, approximately 120 mL on average. Of the isolated RNA, all was reverse transcribed, and so the sequenced material was expressed TCRB transcripts. There were around 3.5 million reads on average in the naive, central memory and regulatory T cell samples. Libraries were prepared by immunoSEQ multiplex PCR; TCRdb keeps only in-frame clonotypes and omits some of them. The sample lists 240,000 or so clones, 68% seen once, with roughly 0.048% in the top ten.

The specimen sequenced was naive CD4+ T cells from blood. The clonotype comes from a man aged 25 to 45 in good health. The rearrangement joins TRBV7-2 to TRBJ2-5, with D unclear. CDR3 amino acids: CASGLVQETQYF. The DNA for the CDR3 is TGTGCCAGCGGGCTTGTCCAAGAGACCCAGTACTTC.